The 17 T cell receptor beta chains below all came from one sample that was sequenced in a study of cytomegalovirus exposure and HLA in healthy donors. The PCR had 60 Vbeta and 13 Jbeta primers. Sequenced by immunoSEQ multiplex PCR; TCRdb stores in-frame clones only, minus some. This table holds around 99,000 clones, 73% found once. Sequenced sample: PBMCs. The origin of the receptors is a man aged 35 to 55 in good health and CMV-seronegative.

The V gene is TRBV21-1, the J gene TRBJ1-1. TRBV21-1 is a pseudogene. This CDR3 has 12 residues. CDR3 amino acids: CASNSGGTEAFF. CDR3 in DNA: TGTGCCAGCAATTCCGGGGGCACTGAAGCTTTCTTT.

The rearrangement joins TRBV6-5 to TRBJ2-7; D perhaps matches TRBD1 (8 bases). The CDR3 consists of 15 residues. V was trimmed by 6 bases and J by 0 bases, leaving 15 bases between them. Per the germline V gene, CDR1 is MNHEY and CDR2 is SVGAGI. CDR3 DNA sequence: TGTGCCAGCAGACCAGGGGGCGGGGGCTCCTACGAGCAGTACTTC. Its translation is CASRPGGGGSYEQYF.

This chain connects TRBV6-5 to TRBJ1-1; a weak D match, TRBD1 (5 bases). This CDR3 has 15 residues. Germline values: CDR1 MNHEY, CDR2 SVGAGI. V was trimmed by 6 bases and J by 4 bases, leaving 18 bases between them. The CDR3 here is CASRDSGTGGTEAFF. CDR3 DNA: TGTGCCAGCAGGGATTCCGGGACTGGCGGCACTGAAGCTTTCTTT.

This clone turned up a few times. The CDR3 DNA is TGTGCCAGCTTGCTCACCGTCGGGGGCGAGCAGTACTTC. As protein: CASLLTVGGEQYF. V and J are TRBV6-5 and TRBJ2-7, with D tentatively TRBD2 (6 bases). With 8 bases removed from V and 6 bases from J, the gap between germline ends came to 17 bases. The CDR3 is 13 amino acids. Germline assignment: CDR1 MNHEY and CDR2 SVGAGI.

The rearrangement links TRBV11-2 to TRBJ1-6; possible D gene TRBD1, 5 bases. Per the germline V gene, CDR1 is SGHAT and CDR2 is FQNNGV. The V end lost 0 bases, the J end lost 11 bases, and 14 bases lay between the germline ends. The CDR3 is 15 amino acids. CDR3 DNA: TGTGCCAGCAGCTTAGAACGGGGGAATTGGACACCCCTCCACTTT. Its translation: CASSLERGNWTPLHF.

This clone came up once. This chain links TRBV27 with TRBJ1-6; perhaps TRBD1 as D (5 bases). Trimming removed 1 base at V and 0 bases at J, with 10 bases between. The CDR3 covers 17 residues. The germline V gene encodes CDR1 MNHEY and CDR2 SMNVEV (reference sequence). Here the CDR3 reads CASSLLMQGSYNSPLHF. In DNA, the CDR3 is TGTGCCAGCAGTTTATTAATGCAGGGCTCCTATAATTCACCCCTCCACTTT.

V and J are TRBV6-1 and TRBJ2-7, with D possibly being TRBD1 (6 bases). Germline V gives CDR1 MNHNS, CDR2 SASEGT. The CDR3 contains 14 residues. The V end lost 10 bases, the J end lost 3 bases, and 19 bases lay between the germline ends. This CDR3 reads CATLTGRMIYEQYF. CDR3 DNA sequence: TGTGCCACCCTCACAGGGAGAATGATCTACGAGCAGTACTTC.

The chain joins TRBV25-1 to TRBJ1-1, with TRBD1 identical over 11 bases. Per germline, CDR1 MGHDK and CDR2 SYGVNS. This CDR3 spans 16 amino acids. V shed 4 bases, J shed 5 bases, and the junction held 9 bases outside the gene matches. The CDR3 bases are TGTGCCAGCAGTGGCTCCGGGACAGGGGGGCAGACTGAAGCTTTCTTT. It specifies CASSGSGTGGQTEAFF.

The chain has TRBV6-5 and TRBJ1-3; 7 positions match TRBD1. The length of the CDR3 is 15 residues. Germline V gene lookup returns CDR1 MNHEY and CDR2 SVGAGI. With 3 bases clipped from V and 4 bases from J, the junction kept 6 bases outside the gene matches. The CDR3 here is CASSYEGAGGNTIYF. As DNA, the CDR3 is TGTGCCAGCAGTTATGAGGGGGCTGGGGGAAACACCATATATTTT.

The gene calls are TRBV7-2 and TRBJ2-1; no definite D call. Trimming left V 5 bases short and J 5 bases short, with 7 bases between. In germline, CDR1 is SGHTA, CDR2 FQGNSA. There are 12 residues in the CDR3. The CDR3 protein is CASSPTDNEQFF. DNA of the CDR3: TGTGCCAGCAGCCCCACAGACAATGAGCAGTTCTTC.

This chain uses TRBV5-8 with TRBJ2-3; 11 nucleotides line up with TRBD2. This CDR3 comprises 16 residues. Germline CDR1 reads SGHTS; CDR2 reads YDEGEE. V shed 4 bases, J shed 0 bases, and the junction held 4 bases outside the gene matches. The CDR3: CASSKGLAGSTDTQYF. In DNA form, the CDR3 reads TGTGCCAGCAGCAAAGGACTAGCGGGCAGCACAGATACGCAGTATTTT.

The J gene is TRBJ2-1, the V gene TRBV6-1, with 9 bases aligning to TRBD2. After removal of 5 bases from V and 8 bases from J, the junction contained 7 bases not matched to a gene. Germline CDR1 is MNHNS and CDR2 is SASEGT. The CDR3 length is 14 residues. The CDR3 protein is CASSRGSGGYEQFF. The CDR3 coding sequence is TGTGCCAGCAGTCGTGGTAGCGGGGGATATGAGCAGTTCTTC.

This clone has just a few counts. V is TRBV29-1 and J is TRBJ2-3; D may be TRBD1 (5 bases). V lost 4 bases to trimming and J lost 4 bases, with 15 bases between them. Germline V gene lookup returns CDR1 SQVTM and CDR2 ANQGSEA. This CDR3 region has 14 residues. This CDR3 reads CSVVDGFRADTQYF. In DNA, the CDR3 is TGCAGCGTTGTGGACGGGTTCAGGGCAGATACGCAGTATTTT.

V gene TRBV5-1 combines with J gene TRBJ2-3; the match to TRBD2 covers 10 bases. Trimming removed 2 bases from V and 7 bases from J; junction bases left unmatched: 7. The V gene's germline CDR1 is SGHRS and CDR2 YFSETQ. This CDR3 contains 15 residues. CDR3 sequence reads: CASSFTGTSANTQYF. The CDR3 bases are TGCGCCAGCAGCTTTACCGGGACTAGCGCTAATACGCAGTATTTT.

The rearrangement links TRBV7-9 to TRBJ2-3; TRBD2 matches 13 bases. V lost 8 bases and J lost 5; bases outside the gene matches: 7. The CDR3 totals 15 residues. From germline, CDR1 is SEHNR and CDR2 FQNEAQ (reference sequence). CDR3 sequence reads: CASVLAGGPEDTQYF. The CDR3 region has the DNA TGTGCCAGCGTACTAGCGGGGGGGCCCGAAGATACGCAGTATTTT.

The chain carries TRBV29-1 and TRBJ2-3; 9 bases are shared with TRBD2. With 1 base clipped from V and 2 bases from J, the junction kept 1 base outside the gene matches. The CDR3 is 14 amino acids. In germline, CDR1 is SQVTM, CDR2 ANQGSEA. CDR3 coding DNA: TGCAGCGTTGAAGGCGGGGGGGACACAGATACGCAGTATTTT. This translates into CSVEGGGDTDTQYF.

The rearrangement uses TRBV6-5 and TRBJ2-1, with 9 bases matching TRBD2. Per germline, CDR1 MNHEY and CDR2 SVGAGI. After removal of 3 bases from V and 2 bases from J, the junction contained 5 bases not matched to a gene. The CDR3 covers 16 residues. CDR3 residues: CASSYFGGGAYNEQFF. The CDR3 nucleotides read TGTGCCAGCAGTTATTTCGGCGGGGGGGCCTACAATGAGCAGTTCTTC.